The 26 T cell receptor beta chains presented below share a single source sample, sequenced in a study of blood T cells in healthy people across ages. A sample-barcoded 5' primer and a J-beta primer mix were used in a second PCR of roughly 7 to 11 cycles. A single record per CDR3 protein comes from TCRdb applying MiXCR to the 5' RACE reads. The sample has some 1.7 million distinct CDR3 sequences; roughly 27% are singletons. The sequenced sample consisted of blood. These receptors were obtained from a woman aged 25 to 45 in good health.

As for this clonotype: Its ends do not fully match the called genes, so a read error is possible. The CDR3 loop is CGSSYTAGTENYGYTF. Written as DNA, the CDR3 is TGTGGCAGCAGTTACACAGCCGGGACAGAGAACTATGGCTACACCTTC. The gene calls are TRBV6-5 and TRBJ1-2, with TRBD1 matching 7 bases. Germline V gene lookup returns CDR1 MNHEY and CDR2 SVGAGI. The CDR3 has 16 amino acids.

This chain joins TRBV7-2 and TRBJ2-1; 12 bases match TRBD2. Germline CDR1 and CDR2: SGHTA and FQGNSA. The CDR3 has 19 amino acids. V shed 4 bases and J 2 bases; nucleotides not matched to a gene: 12. The CDR3 sequence is CASSWILAGGTGAYNEQFF. CDR3 sequence (DNA): TGTGCCAGCAGCTGGATACTAGCGGGAGGCACCGGGGCCTACAATGAGCAGTTCTTC.

The rearrangement links TRBV20-1 to TRBJ2-3, with TRBD2 matching 8 bases. Per the germline V gene, CDR1 is DFQATT and CDR2 is SNEGSKA (reference sequence). V shed 3 bases, J shed 10 bases, and the junction held 15 bases outside the gene matches. The CDR3 runs to 15 residues. The CDR3: CSARPRGGRVDAQYF. The CDR3 region has the DNA TGCAGTGCTAGGCCCCGGGGGGGCCGGGTGGATGCGCAGTATTTT.

The genes are TRBV6-1 and TRBJ2-7; TRBD2 matches at 13 bases. Per germline, CDR1 MNHNS and CDR2 SASEGT. CDR3 length: 17 residues. The V segment lost 6 bases and the J segment 0 bases; nucleotides outside the gene matches: 8. CDR3 residues: CASRKGLAGPISYEQYF. The CDR3 DNA is TGTGCCAGCAGAAAGGGACTAGCGGGACCCATCTCCTACGAGCAGTACTTC.

This clonotype appeared many times. The chain uses TRBV5-1 and TRBJ1-2; D uncertain. In germline, CDR1 is SGHRS, CDR2 YFSETQ. The CDR3 is made up of 14 amino acids. The V gene lost 4 bases and the J gene lost 0 bases, with 10 bases spanning the gap. CDR3 loop: CASSRGDSNYGYTF. CDR3 bases: TGCGCCAGCAGCCGGGGTGACTCTAACTATGGCTACACCTTC.

In this sample, this clonotype turned up many times. The chain has TRBV4-1 and TRBJ2-5; D not resolved. Trimming removed 1 base from V and 4 bases from J, with 7 bases in between. This CDR3 spans 13 amino acids. Per the germline V gene, CDR1 is MGHRA and CDR2 is YSYEKL. CDR3 sequence (DNA): TGCGCCAGCAGCCAAGTTAAGGGAGAGACCCAGTACTTC. This sequence encodes CASSQVKGETQYF.

This clonotype was seen only a few times. The chain joins TRBV5-1 to TRBJ1-6; D is perhaps TRBD1 (6 bases). CDR1 and CDR2 from the germline V gene are SGHRS and YFSETQ. V was cut by 4 bases and J by 5 bases, with 16 bases left in between. The CDR3 spans 16 residues. CDR3 in amino acids: CASSPYGGGNNSPLHF. CDR3 coding DNA: TGCGCCAGCAGCCCCTACGGGGGCGGGAATAATTCACCCCTCCACTTT.

This chain links TRBV7-9 with TRBJ2-1; 10 positions agree with TRBD2. CDR3 length equals 16 residues. J gave up 9 bases and V 5 bases, and 13 bases lay outside the gene matches. Germline V gene sequence: CDR1 SEHNR, CDR2 FQNEAQ (reference sequence). This chain's CDR3 is CASSKVRTSGKSEQFF. The CDR3 DNA reads TGTGCCAGCAGCAAGGTTAGGACTAGCGGAAAGAGTGAGCAGTTCTTC.

A word on this clonotype: A much larger clonotype is one base distant, so this may be a read error. V and J are TRBV4-1 and TRBJ2-7, with D uncertain. This CDR3 is 16 amino acids long. CDR1 and CDR2 (germline): MGHRA, YSYEKL. CDR3 coding DNA: TGCGCCAGCAGCCAAGATCAGCTACTCCCTGGCGACGAGCGGTACTTC. Protein product: CASSQDQLLPGDERYF.

J is TRBJ2-2 and V is TRBV2, with D hard to call. Trimming removed 7 bases from V and 4 bases from J, with 13 bases in between. This CDR3 contains 14 residues. Germline CDR1 SNHLY, CDR2 FYNNEI. For the CDR3, the DNA is TGTGCCAGCATGATGTTTATTGGCACCGGGGAGCTGTTTTTT. This sequence encodes CASMMFIGTGELFF.

This CDR3 reads CASSLPRTGKTEAFF. CDR3 coding DNA: TGCGCCAGCAGCCTACCTCGGACAGGGAAGACTGAAGCTTTCTTT. The V and J genes are TRBV5-1 and TRBJ1-1, with 8 bases that match TRBD1. Per the germline V gene, CDR1 is SGHRS and CDR2 is YFSETQ. The CDR3 consists of 15 residues. The V and J ends lost 4 bases and 5 bases, in that order; junction bases with no gene match: 10.

This clonotype was detected many times. The rearrangement uses TRBV5-1 and TRBJ2-7; possibly TRBD2 for D (5 bases). V was cut by 3 bases and J by 3 bases, with 16 bases left in between. The germline gives CDR1 SGHRS, CDR2 YFSETQ. The CDR3 sequence is 15 residues long. Written as DNA, the CDR3 is TGCGCCAGCAGCTCCTTTTCGGGAACGGTCTACGAGCAGTACTTC. Its protein is CASSSFSGTVYEQYF. Full variable domain (remainder filled in from reference TRBV5-1 and TRBJ2-7): KAGVTQTPRYLIKTRGQQVTLSCSPISGHRSVSWYQQTPGQGLQFLFEYFSETQRNKGNFPGRFSGRQFSNSRSEMNVSTLELGDSALYLCASSSFSGTVYEQYFGPGTRLTVT.

This clonotype has only a few counts. The chain is built from TRBV20-1 and TRBJ1-5; 11 bases map to TRBD1. Germline CDR1 reads DFQATT; CDR2 reads SNEGSKA (reference sequence). CDR3 size: 15 residues. V lost 6 bases to trimming and J lost 7 bases; unmatched junction nucleotides: 11. CDR3 in DNA: TGCAGTGCCACGCCCGGGACAGGGGGTTTGCAGCCCCAGCATTTT. It specifies CSATPGTGGLQPQHF.

CDR3 sequence reads: CASSLERSSGGQETQYF. CDR3 bases: TGCGCCAGCAGCTTGGAGAGGTCTAGCGGGGGCCAAGAGACCCAGTACTTC. V is TRBV5-1 and J is TRBJ2-5, with TRBD2 matching 10 bases. There are 17 residues in the CDR3. The junction had 6 bases not matched to a gene; V was cut back by 0 bases and J by 1 base. CDR1 and CDR2 from the germline V gene are SGHRS and YFSETQ.

This clonotype was seen a handful of times. The V gene is TRBV7-9, the J gene TRBJ2-1, with D possibly TRBD2 on 7 matching bases. V was shortened by 5 bases and J by 7 bases, with 18 bases between the two germline ends. CDR1 and CDR2 (germline): SEHNR, FQNEAQ (reference sequence). The CDR3 totals 15 residues. For the CDR3, the DNA is TGTGCCAGCAGCATAAGGGGGGGGAGATTTAATGAGCAGTTCTTC. Encoded protein: CASSIRGGRFNEQFF.

This chain's CDR3 is CSARDQNRRWEYNEQFF. CDR3 DNA sequence: TGCAGTGCTAGAGATCAAAACCGAAGGTGGGAATACAATGAGCAGTTCTTC. The rearrangement links TRBV20-1 to TRBJ2-1; D gene uncertain. Trimming shortened V by 0 bases and J by 4 bases, and 19 bases separated the two germline ends. Germline assignment: CDR1 DFQATT and CDR2 SNEGSKA (reference sequence). The CDR3 runs to 17 residues.

This clonotype was detected many times. This rearrangement joins TRBV2 to TRBJ2-7, with D perhaps TRBD1 or TRBD2 (5 bases each). The CDR3 is made up of 13 amino acids. V was shortened by 9 bases and J by 2 bases, with 14 bases between the two germline ends. Germline CDR1 and CDR2: SNHLY and FYNNEI. The CDR3 bases are TGTGCCAGAGGCAGAGGGGTGACCTACGAGCAGTACTTC. Its translation is CARGRGVTYEQYF.

The genes are TRBV30 and TRBJ1-1, with D maybe TRBD1 (6 bases). Germline CDR1 is GTSNPN and CDR2 is SVGIG (reference sequence). V lost 2 bases and J lost 1, with 14 bases in between. The CDR3 is made up of 15 amino acids. CDR3 sequence: CAWSPNQQGNTEAFF. The DNA for the CDR3 is TGTGCCTGGAGTCCCAACCAACAGGGGAACACTGAAGCTTTCTTT.

This clonotype has a single count. As the CDR3 is not closed by the conserved phenylalanine or tryptophan, this likely results from a read error. The CDR3 DNA sequence: TGCAGTGCCCCACCAGCGGGGGTCGGGGAGCAGTTCTTA. Translated, it gives CSAPPAGVGEQFL. The rearrangement links TRBV20-1 to TRBJ2-1, with 8 bases matching TRBD2. CDR3 length: 13 residues. Germline V lookup: CDR1 DFQATT, CDR2 SNEGSKA (reference sequence). The junction had 11 bases not matched to a gene; V was cut back by 6 bases and J by 10 bases.

This sequence joins TRBV20-1 and TRBJ2-1; 7 bases are a match to TRBD2. The CDR3 loop spans 17 amino acids. Germline V gene data show CDR1 as DFQATT and CDR2 as SNEGSKA (reference sequence). J was trimmed by 4 bases and V by 8 bases; bases with no gene match: 20. CDR3 DNA: TGCAGTCCGGAAGGCGTTTTGCTTCTAGCGGAGTACAATGAGCAGTTCTTC. Translated, it gives CSPEGVLLLAEYNEQFF.

This clonotype turned up a few times. V and J are TRBV20-1 and TRBJ2-3, with 8 bases aligning to TRBD1. Germline V gene sequence: CDR1 DFQATT, CDR2 SNEGSKA (reference sequence). The length of the CDR3 is 12 residues. V was clipped by 6 bases and J by 5 bases; unmatched bases: 4. The DNA of the CDR3 is TGCAGTGCGGCCGACAGGGGAGATACGCAGTATTTT. Residues: CSAADRGDTQYF.

Ten or more counts support this clonotype. Mismatch with germline at one junction end may stem from a read error. The rearrangement links TRBV3-1 to TRBJ1-2, with D possibly matching TRBD1 (6 bases). This CDR3 has 12 residues. Germline V gene data show CDR1 as LGHDT and CDR2 as YNNKEL (reference sequence). The CDR3 coding sequence is TGCGCCAGCAGCCAAGGGGGAGGTGGCTACACCTTC. Translated: CASSQGGGGYTF.

This chain connects TRBV12-3 or TRBV12-4 to TRBJ1-5, with TRBD1 matching 7 bases. With 6 bases clipped from V and 2 bases from J, the junction kept 7 bases outside the gene matches. The CDR3 is 15 residues long. This CDR3 reads CASRDRTLGNQPQHF. The DNA for the CDR3 is TGTGCCAGCAGGGACAGGACTCTTGGCAATCAGCCCCAGCATTTT.

The sample holds a few counts of this clonotype. This chain connects TRBV20-1 to TRBJ2-1; 8 bases are a match to TRBD2. J was trimmed by 6 bases and V by 3 bases; bases with no gene match: 7. The CDR3 has 14 amino acids. Per germline, CDR1 DFQATT and CDR2 SNEGSKA (reference sequence). CDR3 in DNA: TGCAGTGCTAGGCCGGGACTAGGCCCCAATGAGCAGTTCTTC. Its protein product is CSARPGLGPNEQFF.

This clonotype appeared a few times. At one end the junction does not follow the germline gene, possibly because of a read error. This CDR3 reads CSTRESGGVNEQFF. For the CDR3, the DNA is TGCAGTACTAGAGAATCAGGGGGGGTCAATGAGCAGTTCTTC. This rearrangement joins TRBV20-1 to TRBJ2-1, with D perhaps assigned TRBD1 or TRBD2 (7 bases each). CDR1 is DFQATT and CDR2 is SNEGSKA in the germline V gene (reference sequence). The CDR3 length is 14 residues.

The chain uses TRBV25-1 and TRBJ2-3; no reliable D call. With 3 bases removed from V and 5 bases from J, the gap between germline ends came to 9 bases. The CDR3 totals 13 residues. Germline V lookup: CDR1 MGHDK, CDR2 SYGVNS. The CDR3 is CASSDSLEDTQYF. The CDR3 bases are TGTGCCAGCAGTGACAGTCTTGAAGATACGCAGTATTTT.